This T cell receptor beta chain emerged from a study of cytomegalovirus exposure and HLA in healthy donors (dated by TCRdb to between 2016 and 2019). Notes on the research overall: The 666 repertoires of the first cohort and the 120 validation repertoires were produced on the same platform, according to a later analysis. To predict cytomegalovirus infection status, the study brought together high-throughput TCR immunosequencing, statistical association of individual TCRs with disease status, and machine learning. The study aimed to test whether cataloging public T cell receptors could reveal signatures of past pathogen exposure. A separate validation cohort of approximately 130 different subjects was used in addition to the 666-subject first cohort.

CDR1 and CDR2, looked up from the germline V gene, are KGHSH and LQKENI. The CDR3 runs 17 residues from the cysteine to the phenylalanine. The read is trimmed to its CDR3 DNA, 51 bases read in frame from base 1. Trimmed from V: 3 bases; trimmed from J: 0 bases; junction bases lacking a gene match: 8. The library was produced with the immunoSEQ multiplex PCR assay. The original methods were these. To diagnose cytomegalovirus status from the catalog of TCR beta chain sequences, a statistical classification framework was built. This immuneACCESS table, as held by TCRdb, lists in-frame sequences with V and J called but not all clones. Of the missing ones, under half trace to an unresolved V gene in checked studies; the others have no known cause. That table is the source of V, J and clone size, and D and trimming were worked out from the DNA. The sample table shows some 170,000 clones, and 86% are seen once. Less than 3.5% of the sample rests with the top ten.

About this clone: This clone's antigen is unknown. No quality values exist for individual bases; no much larger clone is one base distant.

Donors formed part of the validation cohort, which comprised 120 or so subjects and was distinct from the first cohort of 666 subjects. What the research found in general, with its limitations: The classifier was reported to diagnose cytomegalovirus status with high specificity and sensitivity in both the original cohort and the validation cohort. A later analysis lacked HLA typing for the validation cohort, so it scored co-occurrence in that cohort across all 120 or so repertoires. A few of the identified cytomegalovirus-associated TCR beta chains were confirmed in vitro to be specific for cytomegalovirus antigens. Most TCR sequences were seen in very few donors, while some public TCRs were found in many individuals. Of the cluster scores, 94% were above 0 in a later analysis, which found that TCRs clustered in the first cohort also tended to co-occur in the roughly 130 validation repertoires. It was suggested by the authors that the approach could potentially be generalized to other disease states and immunological phenotypes. The study listed 150 to 200 TCR beta chains as associated with cytomegalovirus.

The V and J segments used are TRBV18 and TRBJ1-2; 9 nucleotides in the junction match TRBD1. This TCR was recovered from a man aged 18 to 30 in good health and CMV-seropositive. Sequences were obtained from PBMCs. The DNA sequence is TGTGCCAGCTCACCTCGGGGACAGGGAGTTACTAACTATGGCTACACCTTC. Translated, this is CASSPRGQGVTNYGYTF.